This passage covers 20 T cell receptor beta chains from one sample sequenced in a study of T cells after yellow fever vaccination. TCRdb recomputed calls from the 5' RACE reads with MiXCR, one row per CDR3 protein. Of fewer than 650,000 distinct CDR3 sequences in the sample, about a fifth were seen once. Sequencing was performed on PBMCs, taken approximately 22 days after the first yellow fever vaccination. The receptors here all came from a man aged 18 to 29 who received the YFV17D yellow fever vaccine.

This clonotype was seen a few times. The chain has TRBV20-1 and TRBJ1-1, with D possibly being TRBD1 (6 bases). The CDR3 runs 13 residues. The germline V and J ends were trimmed by 3 bases and 1 base, with 9 bases remaining between them. Germline CDR1 DFQATT, CDR2 SNEGSKA (reference sequence). The CDR3 coding sequence is TGCAGTGCTAGTGAACAGGGGAACACTGAAGCTTTCTTT. Amino acid sequence: CSASEQGNTEAFF.

The chain uses TRBV20-1 and TRBJ1-1; D gene unclear. CDR1 and CDR2 from the germline V gene are DFQATT and SNEGSKA (reference sequence). Trimming shortened V by 0 bases and J by 1 base, and 12 bases separated the two germline ends. The CDR3 sequence is 15 residues long. CDR3 protein: CSARDPAAPNTEAFF. CDR3 DNA: TGCAGTGCTAGAGATCCCGCCGCCCCGAACACTGAAGCTTTCTTT.

This clonotype was picked up many times. This chain connects TRBV7-2 to TRBJ2-5; no definite D call. The CDR3 sequence is 13 residues long. The germline V gene has CDR1 SGHTA and CDR2 FQGNSA. The ends were cut back, 3 bases at V and 2 bases at J, with 7 bases in the middle. DNA of the CDR3: TGTGCCAGCAGCTTTCGGGCTCAAGAGACCCAGTACTTC. It encodes CASSFRAQETQYF.

This sequence joins TRBV19 and TRBJ2-2; D is possibly TRBD2 (5 bases). Germline V CDR1 and CDR2: LNHDA, SQIVND (reference sequence). The CDR3 has 15 residues. V was trimmed by 1 base and J by 7 bases, leaving 13 bases between them. The CDR3 DNA reads TGTGCCAGTAGTATAGCGAGGGATCGCCGCGGGGAGCTGTTTTTT. Translated: CASSIARDRRGELFF.

V usage is TRBV7-2 and J usage is TRBJ1-2, with a tentative D call TRBD1 (6 bases). V was cut by 0 bases and J by 4 bases, with 9 bases left in between. The CDR3 sequence is 14 residues long. Germline V gives CDR1 SGHTA, CDR2 FQGNSA. In nucleotides, the CDR3 is TGTGCCAGCAGCTTAGCGCAGGGGATCTATGGCTACACCTTC. Protein: CASSLAQGIYGYTF.

This clonotype was counted at least ten times. This chain joins TRBV4-2 and TRBJ2-7; 10 bases map to TRBD1. The CDR3 length is 14 residues. J lost 1 base, V lost 3 bases, and 0 bases had no gene match. Germline loops: CDR1 LGHNA, CDR2 YNFKEQ. This CDR3 reads CASSQGQGSYEQYF. The CDR3 region has the DNA TGTGCCAGCAGCCAGGGACAGGGGTCCTACGAGCAGTACTTC.

The rearrangement links TRBV4-3 to TRBJ1-1; D is perhaps TRBD1 (5 bases). The V gene's germline CDR1 is LGHNA and CDR2 YSLEER. V lost 0 bases and J lost 3, with 14 bases in between. The CDR3 loop spans 16 amino acids. The CDR3 is CASSQDGGEVHTEAFF. The CDR3 nucleotides are TGCGCCAGCAGCCAAGATGGGGGAGAGGTGCACACTGAAGCTTTCTTT.

This clonotype was counted only a few times. The rearrangement links TRBV12-3 or TRBV12-4 to TRBJ2-2; TRBD1 might be the D (6 bases). V lost 5 bases, J lost 0 bases, and 13 bases lay in between. The CDR3 has 16 residues. CDR3 sequence: CASSHSTGTNTGELFF. The CDR3 nucleotides read TGTGCCAGCAGTCACTCTACAGGGACGAACACCGGGGAGCTGTTTTTT.

V and J are TRBV12-5 and TRBJ2-3, with a possible D match to TRBD1 (6 bases). The CDR3 is made up of 15 amino acids. Trimming took 7 bases from V and 0 from J, leaving 14 bases between them. Germline V gives CDR1 LGHNT, CDR2 FRNRAP. CDR3 DNA sequence: TGTGCTAGTGTCCCCGGGACATCTAGCACAGATACGCAGTATTTT. This encodes CASVPGTSSTDTQYF.

The chain uses TRBV25-1 and TRBJ1-5; D may be TRBD1 (5 bases). The CDR3 is 14 amino acids. Trimming left V 3 bases short and J 6 bases short, with 12 bases between. Looked up from germline, CDR1 is MGHDK and CDR2 is SYGVNS. Here the CDR3 reads CASSDGGEGQPQHF. The CDR3 region has the DNA TGTGCCAGCAGTGATGGAGGGGAGGGTCAGCCCCAGCATTTT.

This clonotype was seen repeatedly, ten times or more. The chain employs TRBV4-3 and TRBJ2-5, with a possible D match to TRBD2 (5 bases). Germline loops: CDR1 LGHNA, CDR2 YSLEER. The CDR3 has 16 residues. Trimming took 0 bases from V and 2 from J, leaving 13 bases between them. The CDR3 DNA is TGCGCCAGCAGCCAAGAAACGGGGAGTACTCAAGAGACCCAGTACTTC. Translation: CASSQETGSTQETQYF.

A few counts support this clonotype. V is TRBV6-5 and J is TRBJ1-1; TRBD1 aligns across 7 bases. J was trimmed by 6 bases and V by 4 bases; bases with no gene match: 5. From germline, CDR1 is MNHEY and CDR2 SVGAGI. The CDR3 runs 13 residues. The CDR3 protein is CASSSRGSSEAFF. The CDR3 DNA reads as TGTGCCAGCAGTTCCAGGGGGTCTTCTGAAGCTTTCTTT.

The chain couples TRBV27 to TRBJ2-1; a weak D match, TRBD2 (6 bases). Germline V gives CDR1 MNHEY, CDR2 SMNVEV (reference sequence). V lost 2 bases, J lost 0 bases, and 23 bases lay in between. CDR3 length: 20 residues. For the CDR3, the DNA is TGTGCCAGCAGTTTACGCCCCCCGGGACTTGAGGCGAGCTCCTACAATGAGCAGTTCTTC. Translated: CASSLRPPGLEASSYNEQFF.

This clonotype was seen a handful of times. The genes are TRBV5-1 and TRBJ2-7; D possibly corresponds to TRBD1 (6 bases). CDR3 length equals 16 residues. CDR1 and CDR2 from the germline V gene are SGHRS and YFSETQ. V was trimmed by 2 bases and J by 5 bases, leaving 20 bases between them. CDR3 coding DNA: TGCGCCAGCAGCTTATGGAAGGGCAGGGGTTGGGACGAGCAGTACTTC. It is translated as CASSLWKGRGWDEQYF.

Only a few counts were recorded for this clonotype. The gene calls are TRBV6-1 and TRBJ2-2; 7 bases line up with TRBD1. Trimming took 6 bases from V and 1 from J; bases not matched to a gene: 11. The CDR3 length is 17 residues. CDR1 and CDR2 from the germline V gene are MNHNS and SASEGT. The CDR3 reads CASSSTGAGQNTGELFF. The CDR3 bases are TGTGCCAGCAGCAGTACAGGGGCCGGCCAGAACACCGGGGAGCTGTTTTTT.

The chain uses TRBV4-2 and TRBJ1-1; 8 nucleotides align to TRBD1. Trimming cost V 4 bases and J 6 bases; bases outside gene matches: 4. Germline V gene sequence: CDR1 LGHNA, CDR2 YNFKEQ. CDR3 length: 13 residues. The CDR3 coding sequence is TGTGCCAGCAGCCCTATGGACAGGGCTGAAGCTTTCTTT. Encoded protein: CASSPMDRAEAFF.

As DNA, the CDR3 is TGTGCCACAGTAGGGGAAAGCACAGATACGCAGTATTTT. It is translated as CATVGESTDTQYF. The rearrangement joins TRBV24-1 to TRBJ2-3; possibly TRBD1 for D (5 bases). Per the germline V gene, CDR1 is KGHDR and CDR2 is SFDVKD. CDR3 length: 13 residues. V dropped 10 bases and J dropped 0 bases, with 10 bases sitting between them.

This chain joins TRBV7-3 and TRBJ2-2, with unresolved D. The CDR3 runs 12 residues. Trimming pared 3 bases from V and 6 bases from J, leaving 5 bases between. Germline V gene lookup returns CDR1 SGHTA and CDR2 FQGTGA. The CDR3 DNA follows: TGTGCCAGCAGCTTTGACGCCGGGGAGCTGTTTTTT. This gives the protein CASSFDAGELFF.

This clonotype was counted between two and nine times. The chain combines TRBV20-1 with TRBJ1-2, with 7 bases fitting TRBD1. CDR1 and CDR2 (germline): DFQATT, SNEGSKA (reference sequence). This CDR3 is built from 14 residues. Trimming took 1 base from V and 1 from J; bases not matched to a gene: 3. DNA of the CDR3: TGCAGTGCTAGAGGCGCAGGGGGTAACTATGGCTACACCTTC. This codes for CSARGAGGNYGYTF.

J is TRBJ2-3 and V is TRBV11-2; 7 bases match TRBD2. After removal of 5 bases from V and 8 bases from J, the junction contained 7 bases not matched to a gene. Germline CDR1 reads SGHAT; CDR2 reads FQNNGV. The CDR3 covers 13 residues. This CDR3 reads CASSNRGGGTQYF. CDR3 sequence (DNA): TGTGCCAGCAGCAATCGCGGGGGAGGTACGCAGTATTTT.